Below, 29 T cell receptor beta chains from the same sample are listed, as sequenced in a study of blood T cell repertoires in COVID-19. The method was immunoSEQ multiplex PCR; TCRdb's version includes in-frame clones alone and lacks a portion of them. The repertoire holds fewer than 200,000 clones, with 82% as singletons. The sequenced material came from PBMCs or T cells enriched from blood (not recorded which). These TCRs come from a man aged 55 to 70 who had recovered from COVID-19.

The chain joins TRBV9 to TRBJ1-1; D call uncertain. This CDR3 contains 13 residues. V dropped 0 bases and J dropped 0 bases, with 3 bases sitting between them. Germline CDR1 is SGDLS and CDR2 is YYNGEE. CDR3 in DNA: TGTGCCAGCAGCGTAGAGCTGAACACTGAAGCTTTCTTT. Translating it yields CASSVELNTEAFF.

This chain connects TRBV19 to TRBJ2-7, with TRBD1 identical over 7 bases. Germline V gene sequence: CDR1 LNHDA, CDR2 SQIVND (reference sequence). V trimming: 4 bases; J trimming: 3 bases; junction bases outside the gene matches: 3. This CDR3 is 13 amino acids long. The CDR3 DNA is TGTGCCAGTAGTACCCCAGGGGGCTACGAGCAGTACTTC. It codes for CASSTPGGYEQYF.

The V gene is TRBV19, the J gene TRBJ2-1; a possible D gene is TRBD1 (5 bases). The CDR3 consists of 12 residues. With 3 bases removed from V and 8 bases from J, the gap between germline ends came to 8 bases. CDR1 is LNHDA and CDR2 is SQIVND in the germline V gene (reference sequence). In nucleotides, the CDR3 is TGTGCCAGTAGTATGTGGGGCGATGAGCAGTTCTTC. This sequence encodes CASSMWGDEQFF.

This rearrangement joins TRBV7-5 to TRBJ2-2; the table gives TRBD1 as D, unverified against the DNA. TRBV7-5 is recorded as a pseudogene. There are 22 residues in the CDR3. The CDR3 loop is CVRNPQNTKTGTARPNTGELFF. The CDR3 DNA reads TGTGTCAGAAATCCTCAGAACACGAAAACAGGGACAGCCAGACCTAACACCGGGGAGCTGTTTTTT.

The rearrangement links TRBV24-1 to TRBJ2-3; 7 positions agree with TRBD1. Germline CDR1 KGHDR, CDR2 SFDVKD. The CDR3 totals 12 residues. V was clipped by 5 bases and J by 11 bases; unmatched bases: 6. CDR3 loop: CATSGTGTRQYF. The DNA of the CDR3 is TGTGCCACCAGTGGGACAGGTACGAGGCAGTATTTT.

This rearrangement joins TRBV30 to TRBJ1-3; no clear D. The CDR3 runs to 13 residues. The ends were cut back, 6 bases at V and 0 bases at J, with 9 bases in the middle. Germline V CDR1 and CDR2: GTSNPN, SVGIG (reference sequence). The CDR3 spells CACGLSSGNTIYF. DNA of the CDR3: TGTGCCTGTGGACTGAGCTCTGGAAACACCATATATTTT.

This rearrangement joins TRBV5-6 to TRBJ1-1; 8 nucleotides line up with TRBD1. The CDR3 is 15 residues long. The germline V gene has CDR1 SGHDT and CDR2 YYEEEE. V shed 1 base, J shed 3 bases, and the junction held 5 bases outside the gene matches. The CDR3: CASSLPGGRDTEAFF. CDR3 nucleotide sequence: TGTGCCAGCAGCTTGCCAGGGGGCAGGGACACTGAAGCTTTCTTT.

V usage is TRBV11-3 and J usage is TRBJ2-1; 7 positions match TRBD1. V lost 5 bases to trimming and J lost 4 bases; unmatched junction nucleotides: 5. The CDR3 is 14 residues long. Germline values: CDR1 SGHNT, CDR2 YENEEA. This CDR3 is CASSQNRGYNEQFF. Here the CDR3 DNA reads TGTGCCAGCAGCCAAAACAGGGGATACAATGAGCAGTTCTTC. The full variable domain, rest sourced from reference TRBV11-3 and TRBJ2-1, is EAGVVQSPRYKIIEKKQPVAFWCNPISGHNTLYWYLQNLGQGPELLIRYENEEAVDDSQLPKDRFSAERLKGVDSTLKIQPAELGDSAVYLCASSQNRGYNEQFFGPGTRLTVL.

This chain joins TRBV18 and TRBJ1-2, with 7 bases aligning to TRBD1. The germline gives CDR1 KGHSH, CDR2 LQKENI. The length of the CDR3 is 15 residues. Trimming took 4 bases from V and 8 from J; bases not matched to a gene: 13. Here the CDR3 DNA reads TGTGCCAGCTCACTACTGGACAGGCCTACCGGGGGCTACACCTTC. Its protein is CASSLLDRPTGGYTF. Full variable domain (outside the CDR3, taken from reference TRBV18 and TRBJ1-2): NAGVMQNPRHLVRRRGQEARLRCSPMKGHSHVYWYRQLPEEGLKFMVYLQKENIIDESGMPKERFSAEFPKEGPSILRIQQVVRGDSAAYFCASSLLDRPTGGYTFGSGTRLTVV.

The V gene is TRBV6-1, the J gene TRBJ1-5; weak D call: TRBD1 (5 bases). Germline V gives CDR1 MNHNS, CDR2 SASEGT. This CDR3 spans 13 amino acids. The V end lost 0 bases, the J end lost 15 bases, and 15 bases lay between the germline ends. The CDR3: CASSEAAGILPHF. The CDR3 DNA reads as TGTGCCAGCAGTGAAGCGGCAGGGATTTTGCCGCATTTT.

The V call is TRBV7-2, the J call TRBJ1-2; D might be TRBD1 (6 bases). Germline-derived CDR1 and CDR2 are SGHTA and FQGNSA. Trimming stripped 2 bases from V and 4 bases from J, with 14 bases between. This CDR3 is built from 15 residues. The CDR3 bases are TGTGCCAGCAGCTTACGGGCAGGGGAGGGCTATGGCTACACCTTC. Its translation: CASSLRAGEGYGYTF.

A word on this clone: Other DNA sequences in the same sample also yield this CDR3. V gene TRBV28 combines with J gene TRBJ2-5; TRBD1 matches 8 bases. Germline trimming cut 6 bases from V and 5 bases from J; bases unmatched to any gene: 5. Germline loops: CDR1 MDHEN, CDR2 SYDVKM. The CDR3 has 13 amino acids. CDR3 loop: CASRKTGEETQYF. In nucleotides, the CDR3 is TGTGCCAGCAGAAAGACAGGGGAGGAGACCCAGTACTTC.

The chain joins TRBV28 to TRBJ2-7; D not certain. The V and J ends lost 5 bases and 2 bases respectively, with 16 bases between them. The length of the CDR3 is 15 residues. Per germline, CDR1 MDHEN and CDR2 SYDVKM. CDR3 residues: CASSQAGLLTYEQYF. CDR3 DNA: TGTGCCAGCAGTCAGGCAGGTCTTCTAACCTACGAGCAGTACTTC.

V usage is TRBV7-7 and J usage is TRBJ2-2; weak D call: TRBD2 (7 bases). Germline values: CDR1 SSHAT, CDR2 FNYEAQ (reference sequence). The CDR3 runs 16 residues. V dropped 4 bases and J dropped 5 bases, with 17 bases sitting between them. The CDR3 loop is CASSSLAGAGTGELFF. CDR3 bases: TGTGCCAGCAGCTCTCTGGCGGGGGCGGGAACCGGGGAGCTGTTTTTT.

The gene calls are TRBV27 and TRBJ2-1; no firm D call. CDR3 length: 14 residues. V lost 5 bases, J lost 0 bases, and 8 bases lay in between. Germline V gene data show CDR1 as MNHEY and CDR2 as SMNVEV (reference sequence). The CDR3, as DNA: TGTGCCAGCAGTAAGTTGAGCTCCTACAATGAGCAGTTCTTC. It specifies CASSKLSSYNEQFF.

The chain carries TRBV4-2 and TRBJ2-1, with 7 bases aligning to TRBD2. Unmatched junction bases numbered 9, after V lost 1 base and J lost 6 bases. This CDR3 comprises 16 residues. The germline CDR1 and CDR2 sequences are LGHNA and YNFKEQ. CDR3 in DNA: TGTGCCAGCAGCCAAGTTTCGCGGGACTATGCCAATGAGCAGTTCTTC. Amino acid sequence: CASSQVSRDYANEQFF.

The chain recombines TRBV3-1 (or the pseudogene TRBV3-2) with TRBJ2-7, with TRBD1 matching 7 bases. The V segment lost 2 bases and the J segment 9 bases; nucleotides outside the gene matches: 10. CDR3 length: 14 residues. The germline CDR1 and CDR2 sequences are LGHDT and YNNKEL (reference sequence). CDR3 sequence: CASSQTGQLPRQYF. The CDR3 bases are TGTGCCAGCAGCCAAACGGGACAGTTACCTAGGCAGTACTTC.

The V and J genes are TRBV3-1 (or the pseudogene TRBV3-2) and TRBJ2-1; tentatively, D is TRBD2 (6 bases). The germline gives CDR1 LGHDT, CDR2 YNNKEL (reference sequence). Trimming removed 4 bases from V and 4 bases from J, with 14 bases in between. This CDR3 has 15 amino acids. The CDR3 region is CASSLGTRVYNEQFF. CDR3 nucleotides: TGTGCCAGCAGCCTCGGGACTCGAGTTTACAATGAGCAGTTCTTC.

The chain employs TRBV3-1 (or the pseudogene TRBV3-2) and TRBJ2-2; a weak D match, TRBD2 (5 bases). Trimming removed 0 bases at V and 6 bases at J, with 17 bases between. CDR1 is LGHDT, CDR2 YNNKEL, per germline (reference sequence). The CDR3 runs to 17 residues. As DNA, the CDR3 is TGTGCCAGCAGCCAAGAAGGGTCGGTGCGGGTGGCCGGGGAGCTGTTTTTT. Protein: CASSQEGSVRVAGELFF.

The sample holds a few counts of this clone. V usage is TRBV29-1 and J usage is TRBJ2-7; TRBD2 matches 13 bases. Per germline, CDR1 SQVTM and CDR2 ANQGSEA. V shed 5 bases and J 4 bases; nucleotides not matched to a gene: 8. The CDR3 covers 15 residues. CDR3 DNA: TGCAGCGTTTCGGCCGGGACTAGCGGGATGTACGAGCAGTACTTC. It is translated as CSVSAGTSGMYEQYF.

This clone was counted once. J is TRBJ2-3 and V is TRBV18; 10 bases are shared with TRBD2. This CDR3 comprises 17 residues. Germline lookup yields CDR1 KGHSH and CDR2 LQKENI. V was clipped by 0 bases and J by 7 bases; unmatched bases: 10. The CDR3 protein is CASSPPGGAGGPNTQYF. CDR3 in DNA: TGTGCCAGCTCACCACCCGGAGGAGCGGGAGGGCCTAATACGCAGTATTTT.

This chain connects TRBV6-6 to TRBJ2-1; TRBD2 might be the D (5 bases). V was shortened by 8 bases and J by 7 bases, with 12 bases between the two germline ends. CDR3 size: 12 residues. Germline V gene lookup returns CDR1 MNHNY and CDR2 SVGAGI (reference sequence). Written as DNA, the CDR3 is TGTGCCAGCGCGGGCGTTATGAATGAGCAGTTCTTC. It yields the protein CASAGVMNEQFF.

This clone appeared a single time. The genes are TRBV28 and TRBJ1-1; 7 bases align to TRBD1. V lost 6 bases to trimming and J lost 11 bases; unmatched junction nucleotides: 12. Per germline, CDR1 MDHEN and CDR2 SYDVKM. CDR3 length: 13 amino acids. The CDR3 is CASRETGASGAFF. As DNA, the CDR3 is TGTGCCAGCAGAGAAACAGGGGCGAGCGGGGCTTTCTTT. The entire variable domain, with the rest obtained from reference TRBV28 and TRBJ1-1, is as follows: DVKVTQSSRYLVKRTGEKVFLECVQDMDHENMFWYRQDPGLGLRLIYFSYDVKMKEKGDIPEGYSVSREKKERFSLILESASTNQTSMYLCASRETGASGAFFGQGTRLTVV.

The V call is TRBV9, the J call TRBJ1-1; 8 bases match TRBD1. Germline V gene data show CDR1 as SGDLS and CDR2 as YYNGEE. The CDR3 length is 15 residues. The ends lost 0 bases at V and 5 bases at J; junction bases unmatched: 6. This CDR3 reads CASSVGSGGVTEAFF. The DNA of the CDR3 is TGTGCCAGCAGCGTAGGGTCAGGGGGCGTAACTGAAGCTTTCTTT.

This clone appeared a few times. The V call is TRBV28, the J call TRBJ1-2; D remains unclear. Germline-derived CDR1 and CDR2 are MDHEN and SYDVKM. Trimming took 7 bases from V and 5 from J, leaving 11 bases between them. The CDR3 has 12 amino acids. Here the CDR3 reads CASTEAEYGYTF. DNA for the CDR3: TGTGCCAGCACCGAAGCTGAGTATGGCTACACCTTC.

This clone has just a few counts. The rearrangement links TRBV20-1 to TRBJ2-5; 8 bases are a match to TRBD2. Per the germline V gene, CDR1 is DFQATT and CDR2 is SNEGSKA (reference sequence). This CDR3 has 15 amino acids. The V segment lost 3 bases and the J segment 1 base; nucleotides outside the gene matches: 7. The CDR3 DNA follows: TGCAGTGCTAGTCAGGATAGCGGGACCCAAGAGACCCAGTACTTC. Its translation is CSASQDSGTQETQYF.

The rearrangement uses TRBV11-3 and TRBJ2-1; 14 positions agree with TRBD2. Germline lookup yields CDR1 SGHNT and CDR2 YENEEA. The J segment lost 8 bases and the V segment lost 4 bases, leaving 7 bases of the junction unmatched. The CDR3 loop spans 16 amino acids. CDR3: CASSSSTSGGADEQFF. The CDR3 DNA is TGTGCCAGCAGCTCGTCGACTAGCGGGGGGGCCGATGAGCAGTTCTTC.

This clone showed up just once. The chain couples TRBV29-1 to TRBJ2-1; 8 nucleotides agree with TRBD2. Trimming removed 4 bases from V and 1 base from J; junction bases left unmatched: 6. From germline, CDR1 is SQVTM and CDR2 ANQGSEA. The CDR3 is 15 residues long. Here the CDR3 reads CSVVGLVTSYNEQFF. The CDR3, as DNA: TGCAGCGTTGTGGGACTAGTTACGTCCTACAATGAGCAGTTCTTC.

CDR3 bases: TGTGCCAGCAGCTTACATCCGGCGGGGGGAGAGTACACAGATACGCAGTATTTT. The encoded protein is CASSLHPAGGEYTDTQYF. The chain uses TRBV7-6 and TRBJ2-3, with TRBD2 matching over 8 bases. Germline V gene data show CDR1 as SGHVS and CDR2 as FNYEAQ. The V segment lost 2 bases and the J segment 2 bases; nucleotides outside the gene matches: 12. The CDR3 sequence is 18 residues long. Full variable domain (missing parts from reference TRBV7-6 and TRBJ2-3): GAGVSQSPRYKVTKRGQDVALRCDPISGHVSLYWYRQALGQGPEFLTYFNYEAQQDKSGLPNDRFSAERPEGSISTLTIQRTEQRDSAMYRCASSLHPAGGEYTDTQYFGPGTRLTVL.